This passage covers 22 T cell receptor beta chains from one sample sequenced in a study of shared clonotypes between healthy human individuals. Some clones are missing from TCRdb's copy, which holds only in-frame ones; the method was immunoSEQ multiplex PCR. The sample lists more than 2,000,000 clones, just over 90% occurring once. The sample comprised naive CD4+ T cells from PBMCs. Subset noted: CD45RA+ positively selected. The receptor set was obtained from a man aged 18 to 30 in good health. Some clones in this sample may be carry-over from other donors' samples.

The rearrangement uses TRBV5-4 and TRBJ1-4, with TRBD1 matching over 7 bases. Unmatched junction bases numbered 14, after V lost 4 bases and J lost 8 bases. The CDR3 contains 16 residues. Germline values: CDR1 SGHNT, CDR2 YYREEE (reference sequence). The CDR3 sequence is CASSPTRDSFGEKLFF. DNA of the CDR3: TGTGCCAGCAGCCCCACACGGGACAGTTTTGGCGAAAAACTGTTTTTT.

The chain has TRBV18 and TRBJ2-3, with 11 nucleotides matching TRBD2. Trimming took 2 bases from V and 2 from J; bases not matched to a gene: 3. The CDR3 totals 16 residues. Germline V gene lookup returns CDR1 KGHSH and CDR2 LQKENI. The DNA of the CDR3 is TGTGCCAGCTCACCAATTAGCGGGAGGGCCACAGATACGCAGTATTTT. Protein sequence: CASSPISGRATDTQYF.

As DNA, the CDR3 is TGTGCCAGCAGCAATGGGGGAGCGGACACAGATACGCAGTATTTT. This translates into CASSNGGADTDTQYF. This chain uses TRBV28 with TRBJ2-3; D tentatively fits TRBD1 or TRBD2 (5 bases each). The CDR3 has 15 residues. Trimming cost V 6 bases and J 2 bases, with 15 bases left between them. The germline V gene encodes CDR1 MDHEN and CDR2 SYDVKM. Using reference TRBV28 and TRBJ2-3 for the parts outside the CDR3, the full variable domain is DVKVTQSSRYLVKRTGEKVFLECVQDMDHENMFWYRQDPGLGLRLIYFSYDVKMKEKGDIPEGYSVSREKKERFSLILESASTNQTSMYLCASSNGGADTDTQYFGPGTRLTVL.

For the CDR3, the DNA is TGCGCCAGCAGGGCGCAAAGGACAGAAGCTTCACCCCTCCACTTT. It yields the protein CASRAQRTEASPLHF. This sequence joins TRBV4-3 and TRBJ1-6, with D tentatively TRBD1 (6 bases). Trimming removed 6 bases from V and 9 bases from J, with 18 bases in between. CDR3 length equals 15 residues. Germline V gives CDR1 LGHNA, CDR2 YSLEER.

Details on this clone: The sample contains more than one DNA sequence encoding this CDR3. V and J are TRBV2 and TRBJ1-5; D unclear. V lost 4 bases to trimming and J lost 2 bases, with 9 bases between them. This CDR3 has 14 amino acids. The germline gives CDR1 SNHLY, CDR2 FYNNEI. The CDR3: CASSVGTGNQPQHF. The CDR3 DNA reads as TGTGCCAGCAGTGTTGGTACGGGCAATCAGCCCCAGCATTTT.

The V call is TRBV27, the J call TRBJ2-7, with D tentatively TRBD2 (5 bases). This CDR3 comprises 13 residues. V was shortened by 8 bases and J by 4 bases, with 15 bases between the two germline ends. Germline assignment: CDR1 MNHEY and CDR2 SMNVEV (reference sequence). Here the CDR3 reads CASRDQGLYEQYF. DNA for the CDR3: TGTGCCAGCCGGGATCAAGGGTTATACGAGCAGTACTTC.

CDR3 sequence: CARTGVQRNTGELFF. CDR3 nucleotide sequence: TGTGCCAGAACTGGGGTACAGAGAAACACCGGGGAGCTGTTTTTT. The chain links TRBV5-3 to TRBJ2-2; D gene uncertain. TRBV5-3 carries the ORF label, with uncertain function. There are 15 residues in the CDR3. V lost 6 bases and J lost 2, with 14 bases in between.

This chain uses TRBV10-3 with TRBJ1-5; possibly TRBD1 for D (5 bases). Trimming cost V 8 bases and J 6 bases, with 26 bases left between them. Germline values: CDR1 ENHRY, CDR2 SYGVKD. The CDR3 loop spans 17 amino acids. CDR3 region: CAIVFSEDSQGGQPQHF. The CDR3, as DNA: TGTGCCATCGTTTTTTCAGAAGATTCTCAGGGAGGTCAGCCCCAGCATTTT.

The rearrangement uses TRBV28 and TRBJ2-1; 12 bases agree with TRBD2. V dropped 4 bases and J dropped 6; count of bases not matched to a gene: 10. CDR1 and CDR2 from the germline V gene are MDHEN and SYDVKM. CDR3 length: 17 residues. The CDR3 DNA follows: TGTGCCAGCAGTTCTTCTCTAGCGGGAGGGAACTTCAATGAGCAGTTCTTC. Translation: CASSSSLAGGNFNEQFF.

V and J are TRBV29-1 and TRBJ2-7; D may be TRBD1 (5 bases). This CDR3 spans 13 amino acids. Germline V lookup: CDR1 SQVTM, CDR2 ANQGSEA. The V end lost 4 bases, the J end lost 5 bases, and 15 bases lay between the germline ends. The CDR3 sequence is CSVGSSGRNEQYF. The CDR3 DNA reads as TGCAGCGTTGGTTCATCAGGGCGAAACGAGCAGTACTTC.

This sequence joins TRBV27 and TRBJ2-5, with D possibly matching TRBD2 (6 bases). Germline assignment: CDR1 MNHEY and CDR2 SMNVEV (reference sequence). Trimming took off 5 bases at V and 2 bases at J, with 15 bases between the two ends. The CDR3 extends over 15 amino acids. The CDR3 region has the DNA TGTGCCAGCAGTCAATTGAGCGGAGGGCAAGAGACCCAGTACTTC. This gives the protein CASSQLSGGQETQYF.

This chain connects TRBV27 to TRBJ2-1, with D hard to call. Trimming removed 6 bases at V and 5 bases at J, with 20 bases between. The CDR3 consists of 16 residues. Germline CDR1 is MNHEY and CDR2 is SMNVEV (reference sequence). The CDR3 is CASSRKGRVTHNEQFF. The CDR3 DNA is TGTGCCAGCAGCCGAAAGGGCAGAGTAACCCACAATGAGCAGTTCTTC.

The rearrangement uses TRBV28 and TRBJ2-1; 9 bases map to TRBD1. V shed 4 bases and J 3 bases; nucleotides not matched to a gene: 10. Germline CDR1 MDHEN, CDR2 SYDVKM. This CDR3 contains 17 residues. The CDR3 DNA follows: TGTGCCAGCAGTTGGGGGGGGACAGGGAAACTCTACAATGAGCAGTTCTTC. Translation: CASSWGGTGKLYNEQFF.

The chain couples TRBV6-5 to TRBJ1-2; possible D gene TRBD1, 5 bases. The CDR3 has 14 amino acids. Germline values: CDR1 MNHEY, CDR2 SVGAGI. V lost 6 bases, J lost 4 bases, and 15 bases lay in between. The CDR3 bases are TGTGCCAGCAGCCCCGGGGGGGTCCTCTATGGCTACACCTTC. The encoded protein is CASSPGGVLYGYTF.

The V and J genes are TRBV30 and TRBJ2-2; 10 bases match TRBD2. In germline, CDR1 is GTSNPN, CDR2 SVGIG (reference sequence). V shed 3 bases and J 1 base; nucleotides not matched to a gene: 2. This CDR3 region has 15 residues. The CDR3 is CAWRLAGLNTGELFF. In DNA form, the CDR3 reads TGTGCCTGGAGACTAGCGGGGCTGAACACCGGGGAGCTGTTTTTT.

The chain has TRBV10-3 and TRBJ1-2, with 7 bases matching TRBD1. Per germline, CDR1 ENHRY and CDR2 SYGVKD. J was trimmed by 0 bases and V by 6 bases; bases with no gene match: 7. The CDR3 loop spans 15 amino acids. DNA of the CDR3: TGTGCCATCAGGATCGGGACAGCAGCTAACTATGGCTACACCTTC. Protein product: CAIRIGTAANYGYTF.

This clone has only a few counts. This rearrangement joins TRBV7-2 to TRBJ1-1, with unresolved D. This CDR3 comprises 14 residues. V was cut by 1 base and J by 4 bases, with 10 bases left in between. Germline-derived CDR1 and CDR2 are SGHTA and FQGNSA. CDR3 nucleotides: TGTGCCAGCAGCTTAGGGTTCGAGGGCACTGAAGCTTTCTTT. Its translation: CASSLGFEGTEAFF.

Comments on this clone: Additional DNA sequences in this sample encode the identical CDR3. The chain employs TRBV29-1 and TRBJ2-7; tentative D call: TRBD1 (5 bases). Per the germline V gene, CDR1 is SQVTM and CDR2 is ANQGSEA. The CDR3 extends over 13 amino acids. With 4 bases removed from V and 1 base from J, the gap between germline ends came to 11 bases. The CDR3 here is CSVGGRQSYEQYF. As DNA, the CDR3 is TGCAGCGTTGGGGGAAGACAGTCCTACGAGCAGTACTTC.

Turning to this clone: Other DNA sequences in the sample encode the same CDR3. The rearrangement joins TRBV15 to TRBJ2-7; a weak D match, TRBD1 (6 bases). V lost 2 bases to trimming and J lost 3 bases, with 8 bases between them. Germline V lookup: CDR1 LNHNV, CDR2 YYDKDF (reference sequence). The CDR3 consists of 13 residues. Here the CDR3 reads CATSRQGSYEQYF. The CDR3 coding sequence is TGTGCCACCAGCAGACAGGGGAGCTACGAGCAGTACTTC.

The chain combines TRBV28 with TRBJ2-5; D call uncertain. V was cut by 5 bases and J by 13 bases, with 23 bases left in between. CDR1 MDHEN and CDR2 SYDVKM come from the germline V gene. CDR3 length: 14 residues. The CDR3 coding sequence is TGTGCCAGCAGTCTCCCCCGTGGGCCCGAAGATAGGTACTTC. It codes for CASSLPRGPEDRYF.

The chain recombines TRBV23-1 with TRBJ1-1, with 7 bases identical to TRBD1. TRBV23-1 falls under the ORF class, with uncertain function. The CDR3 has 18 amino acids. Trimming cost V 7 bases and J 1 base; bases outside gene matches: 18. The CDR3 coding sequence is TGCGCCAGCACCCAGGTACCAGGGGGGCCCGACAGGAACACTGAAGCTTTCTTT. Its translation: CASTQVPGGPDRNTEAFF.

As concerns this clone: The sample carries other DNA sequences with the same CDR3. V gene TRBV5-1 combines with J gene TRBJ1-5; the D gene is possibly TRBD1 (5 bases). The CDR3 totals 15 residues. V lost 0 bases, J lost 4 bases, and 11 bases lay in between. Per germline, CDR1 SGHRS and CDR2 YFSETQ. The CDR3 loop is CASSLVGAGNQPQHF. For the CDR3, the DNA is TGCGCCAGCAGCTTGGTCGGCGCAGGGAATCAGCCCCAGCATTTT.